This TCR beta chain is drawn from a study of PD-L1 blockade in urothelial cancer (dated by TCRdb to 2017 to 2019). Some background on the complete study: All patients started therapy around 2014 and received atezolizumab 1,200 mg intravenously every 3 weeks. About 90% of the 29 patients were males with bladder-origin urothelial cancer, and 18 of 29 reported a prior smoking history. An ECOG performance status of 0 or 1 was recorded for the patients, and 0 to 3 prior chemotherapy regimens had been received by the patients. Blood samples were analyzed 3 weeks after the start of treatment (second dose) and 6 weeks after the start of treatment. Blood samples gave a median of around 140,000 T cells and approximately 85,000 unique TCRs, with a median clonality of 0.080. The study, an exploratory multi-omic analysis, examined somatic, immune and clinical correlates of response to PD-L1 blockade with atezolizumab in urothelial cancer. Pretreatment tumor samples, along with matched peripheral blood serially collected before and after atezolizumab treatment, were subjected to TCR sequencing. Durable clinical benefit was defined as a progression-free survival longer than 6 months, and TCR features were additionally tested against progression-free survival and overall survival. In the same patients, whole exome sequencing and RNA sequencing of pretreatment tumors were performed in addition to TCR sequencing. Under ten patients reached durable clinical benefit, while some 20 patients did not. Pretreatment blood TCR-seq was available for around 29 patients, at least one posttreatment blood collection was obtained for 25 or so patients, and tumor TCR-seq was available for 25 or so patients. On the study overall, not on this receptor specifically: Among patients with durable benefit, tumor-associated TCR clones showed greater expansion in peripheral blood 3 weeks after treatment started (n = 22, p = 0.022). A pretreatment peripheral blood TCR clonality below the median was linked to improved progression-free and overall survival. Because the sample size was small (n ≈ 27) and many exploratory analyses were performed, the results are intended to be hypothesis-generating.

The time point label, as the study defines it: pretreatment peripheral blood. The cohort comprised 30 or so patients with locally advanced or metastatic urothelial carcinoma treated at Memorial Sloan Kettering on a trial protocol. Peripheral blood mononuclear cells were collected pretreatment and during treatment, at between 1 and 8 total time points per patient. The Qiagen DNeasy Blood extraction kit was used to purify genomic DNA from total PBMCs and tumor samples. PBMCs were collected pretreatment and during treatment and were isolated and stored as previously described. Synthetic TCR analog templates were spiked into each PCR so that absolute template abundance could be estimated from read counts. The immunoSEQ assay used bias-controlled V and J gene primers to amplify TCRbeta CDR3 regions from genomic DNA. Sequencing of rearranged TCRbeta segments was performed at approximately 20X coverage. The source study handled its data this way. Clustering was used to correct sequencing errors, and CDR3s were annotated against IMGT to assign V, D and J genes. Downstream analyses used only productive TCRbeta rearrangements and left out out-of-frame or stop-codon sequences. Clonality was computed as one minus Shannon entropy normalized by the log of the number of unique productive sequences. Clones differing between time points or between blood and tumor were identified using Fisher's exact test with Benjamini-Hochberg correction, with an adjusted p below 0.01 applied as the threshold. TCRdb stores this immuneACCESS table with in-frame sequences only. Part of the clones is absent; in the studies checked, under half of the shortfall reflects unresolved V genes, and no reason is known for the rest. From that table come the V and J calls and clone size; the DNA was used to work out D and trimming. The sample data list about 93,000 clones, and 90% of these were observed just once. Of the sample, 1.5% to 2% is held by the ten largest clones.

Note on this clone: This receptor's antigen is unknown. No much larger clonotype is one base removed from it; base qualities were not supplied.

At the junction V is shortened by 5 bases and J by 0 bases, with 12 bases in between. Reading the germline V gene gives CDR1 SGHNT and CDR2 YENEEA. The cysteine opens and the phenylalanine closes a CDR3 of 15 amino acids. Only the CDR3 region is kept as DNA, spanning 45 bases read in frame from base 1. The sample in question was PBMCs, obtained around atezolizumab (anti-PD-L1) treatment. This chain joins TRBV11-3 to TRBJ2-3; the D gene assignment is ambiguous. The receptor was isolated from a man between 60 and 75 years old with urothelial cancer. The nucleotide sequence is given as TGTGCCAGCAGCATAGGGTTAGCTAGCACAGATACGCAGTATTTT. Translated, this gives CASSIGLASTDTQYF.